A single sample gave rise to the 12 T cell receptor beta chains below, sequenced in a study of cytomegalovirus exposure and HLA in healthy donors. The PCR was carried out with 60 Vbeta primers and 13 Jbeta primers. Sequenced by immunoSEQ multiplex PCR; TCRdb stores in-frame clones only, minus some. The sample yields roughly 160,000 clones, more than 80% seen once. Input material: PBMCs. These receptors all come from a woman in her twenties or thirties in good health and CMV-seropositive.

The rearrangement uses TRBV2 and TRBJ2-4; tentative D call: TRBD1 (6 bases). V lost 6 bases and J 9 bases, leaving 18 bases between the germline ends. The length of the CDR3 is 14 residues. Germline values: CDR1 SNHLY, CDR2 FYNNEI. CDR3 in DNA: TGTGCCAGCAGCACCACTACAGGGTCAAGCATTCAGTACTTC. It specifies CASSTTTGSSIQYF.

The rearrangement links TRBV5-1 to TRBJ2-1; 11 bases are a match to TRBD2. The germline V gene encodes CDR1 SGHRS and CDR2 YFSETQ. V gave up 4 bases and J gave up 4 bases; unmatched junction bases: 10. The CDR3 loop spans 17 amino acids. The CDR3 loop is CASSGHSSGGTYNEQFF. Here the CDR3 DNA reads TGCGCCAGCAGCGGCCACTCTAGCGGGGGGACTTACAATGAGCAGTTCTTC.

The CDR3 region is CASSVRNQPQHF. CDR3 nucleotides: TGTGCCTCCTCGGTCCGGAATCAGCCCCAGCATTTT. V and J are TRBV19 and TRBJ1-5, with D uncertain. The CDR3 sequence is 12 residues long. V dropped 11 bases and J dropped 4 bases, with 12 bases sitting between them. Germline-derived CDR1 and CDR2 are LNHDA and SQIVND (reference sequence).

The chain employs TRBV4-3 and TRBJ2-5; 7 nucleotides agree with TRBD2. This CDR3 is 14 amino acids long. V shed 4 bases, J shed 4 bases, and the junction held 6 bases outside the gene matches. Germline loops: CDR1 LGHNA, CDR2 YSLEER. CDR3 nucleotide sequence: TGCGCCAGCAGCCTCTTCGGGGGGTCAGAGACCCAGTACTTC. It specifies CASSLFGGSETQYF.

The rearrangement joins TRBV18 to TRBJ1-5; TRBD1 matches 8 bases. CDR1 and CDR2 from the germline V gene are KGHSH and LQKENI. The CDR3 spans 14 residues. Losses at the gene ends were 6 bases for V and 5 bases for J; bases not matched to a gene: 6. The CDR3 sequence: CASSPDREYQPQHF. In nucleotides, the CDR3 is TGTGCCAGCTCCCCGGACAGGGAATATCAGCCCCAGCATTTT.

V and J are TRBV5-1 and TRBJ2-1, with D maybe TRBD2 (6 bases). V lost 0 bases and J lost 8, with 15 bases in between. The CDR3 extends over 15 amino acids. Per the germline V gene, CDR1 is SGHRS and CDR2 is YFSETQ. This chain's CDR3 is CASSLGTGASDEQFF. DNA of the CDR3: TGCGCCAGCAGCTTGGGAACTGGGGCTAGCGATGAGCAGTTCTTC.

This clone came up once. V gene TRBV7-3 combines with J gene TRBJ2-1; 11 positions match TRBD2. V lost 2 bases, J lost 5 bases, and 8 bases stayed unmatched. The germline gives CDR1 SGHTA, CDR2 FQGTGA. CDR3 length equals 17 residues. CDR3 bases: TGTGCCAGCAGCTTACGGCCACTAGCGGGGGACGACAATGAGCAGTTCTTC. This sequence encodes CASSLRPLAGDDNEQFF.

The chain has TRBV28 and TRBJ1-6; D is unclear. Trimming took off 3 bases at V and 0 bases at J, with 3 bases between the two ends. The CDR3 is 14 residues long. CDR1 is MDHEN and CDR2 is SYDVKM in the germline V gene. CDR3 loop: CASSFVSYNSPLHF. CDR3 sequence (DNA): TGTGCCAGCAGTTTCGTCTCCTATAATTCACCCCTCCACTTT.

V is TRBV11-2 and J is TRBJ2-3; possible D gene TRBD1, 6 bases. Germline V gene data show CDR1 as SGHAT and CDR2 as FQNNGV. CDR3 size: 14 residues. Trimming took 2 bases from V and 3 from J, leaving 9 bases between them. CDR3 coding DNA: TGTGCCAGCAGCTTACAGGGGCGGACAGATACGCAGTATTTT. This gives the protein CASSLQGRTDTQYF.

This rearrangement joins TRBV10-1 to TRBJ1-1; 7 bases are shared with TRBD1. The V gene's germline CDR1 is WNHNN and CDR2 SYGVQD (reference sequence). This CDR3 spans 20 amino acids. With 2 bases clipped from V and 0 bases from J, the junction kept 18 bases outside the gene matches. CDR3 sequence reads: CASSETDREAQSRLNTEAFF. In nucleotides, the CDR3 is TGCGCCAGCAGTGAGACAGACAGGGAAGCACAAAGCCGGCTGAACACTGAAGCTTTCTTT.

A single count supports this clone. This rearrangement joins TRBV28 to TRBJ2-2; tentative D call: TRBD2 (5 bases). The CDR3 loop spans 13 amino acids. The germline V gene encodes CDR1 MDHEN and CDR2 SYDVKM. V lost 2 bases to trimming and J lost 6 bases, with 7 bases between them. CDR3 DNA sequence: TGTGCCAGCAGTTTACGGGGTCCCGGGGAGCTGTTTTTT. Translating it yields CASSLRGPGELFF.

The chain joins TRBV10-3 to TRBJ2-5, with TRBD2 matching 11 bases. With 10 bases clipped from V and 5 bases from J, the junction kept 9 bases outside the gene matches. Looked up from germline, CDR1 is ENHRY and CDR2 is SYGVKD. The CDR3 has 14 residues. In DNA, the CDR3 is TGTGCCACCAATAGCGGGGGGGCCGGGGAGACCCAGTACTTC. Its translation: CATNSGGAGETQYF.